This T cell receptor (beta chain) was identified during a study of radiotherapy plus CTLA-4 blockade in lung cancer. Study as a whole: Disease control was seen in 31% of patients, objective responses in roughly 17%. Regarding the study as a whole: Reportedly, early blood T cell clone dynamics best predicted response, with interferon-beta.

The CDR3 spans 14 residues. Trimming shortened V by 0 bases and J by 4 bases, and 10 bases separated the two germline ends. CDR1 and CDR2 (germline): SGHRS, YFSETQ. TCRdb's copy holds only in-frame clones and misses some; the assay was immunoSEQ multiplex PCR. The data hold some 78,000 clones, with approximately 86% observed a single time. In regard to this clone: As yet, its antigen is unknown.

The source of this sequence is a human donor with non-small cell lung cancer who had stable disease on radiotherapy plus ipilimumab. The source material was peripheral blood, sampled from a patient treated with radiotherapy plus ipilimumab. The gene calls are TRBV5-1 and TRBJ2-5; no clear D gene. The CDR3 sequence: CASSLEGTGETQYF. In DNA, the CDR3 is TGCGCCAGCAGCTTGGAAGGTACCGGAGAGACCCAGTACTTC.